This T cell receptor (beta chain) was documented in a study of T cells in Graves' hyperthyroidism and ophthalmopathy (dated 2019 in TCRdb). Broadly, across the study: Peripheral blood samples were taken at initial diagnosis, before any treatment was given. To identify distinguishing TCR V-J signatures, a discovery cohort of 90 to 100 patients was used, comprising fewer than 45 with Graves' ophthalmopathy and approximately 57 with stable Graves' hyperthyroidism. An independent validation cohort of around 20 hyperthyroidism patients and over 15 patients who later progressed to ophthalmopathy tested prospective prediction of ophthalmopathy. The 75 to 100 discovery patients were divided at random into training and test sets in a 7:3 ratio. Thyroid tissue and blood T-cell repertoires from more than 5 Graves' hyperthyroidism patients were also compared in the study. After blood sampling, hyperthyroidism patients were treated with methimazole at a starting dose of 30 mg daily, and ophthalmopathy patients were treated with high-dose intravenous methylprednisolone. TCR Vbeta CDR3 sequencing of roughly 140 peripheral blood samples (over 40 ophthalmopathy, about 74 hyperthyroidism and some 17 progressor patients) is reported in the paper. Study-wide findings and limitations: Sample size was not statistically predetermined, and investigators were not blinded to group allocation. Most expanded thyroid clonotypes (frequency above 0.001) were also found in blood, which suggests that blood repertoires may mirror thyroid immune responses. A 13 V-J signature model separated ophthalmopathy from stable hyperthyroidism, with around 88% sensitivity and roughly 81% specificity in cross-validation and 80%/75% in testing. During validation, the model predicted progression to ophthalmopathy a median of about 6.3 months ahead of onset, with around 71% sensitivity and 72.22% specificity.

A patient counted as having stable Graves' hyperthyroidism if no progression to ophthalmopathy occurred over 18 months of follow-up. Hyperthyroidism patients were newly diagnosed, with disease duration under 2 months, and aged 18 to 65 years. The study excluded patients with uncontrolled infections, other autoimmune diseases, pregnancy or lactation. Diagnoses were established on the basis of clinical symptoms, serum thyroxine and TRAb, thyroid ultrasound, and orbital computed tomography. Ficoll-Paque density gradient centrifugation was used to isolate PBMCs from around 9.1 ml of fresh peripheral blood. Trizol reagent was used to extract total RNA, and RNA quality was then checked on an Agilent 2100 Bioanalyzer. The TCR beta CDR3 regions were amplified from the RNA transcripts. A first-round RT-PCR of the TCR CDR3 used the HTBI primer set with the Qiagen OneStep RT-PCR kit. Libraries were constructed in a second round of multiplex PCR, after which size selection and purification were carried out. Libraries were sequenced paired-end with 100 bp reads on an Illumina HiSeq2000. Regarding the original processing steps: SOAPnuke was used to process the raw data, removing reads that contained adapters or uncalled bases, had a mean Phred below 15, or lacked an exact match to the constant primer or identifier. COPE v1.2.5 was used to merge high-quality paired reads, and clonotypes were defined as unique nucleotide sequences. MiTCR v1.1 was used to align clonotypes to the IMGT TRBV, TRBD and TRBJ reference segments. Only V-J combinations with frequency above 0.0001, covering 98% to 99.2% of repertoires, were analysed. A TCS score was defined as the ratio of F50 (clonal expansion) to E x V (chaos), with BLOSUM62-based TCRdist applied between CDR3 peptides within each V-J. Welch's t-statistics and random forest reduced around 510 V-J features to roughly 13, which were used in a naive Bayes classifier (R e1071). The public reads were quality trimmed at Q25 with fastp and then assembled into clones with MiXCR by TCRdb, keeping productive beta chains. All rows with the same CDR3 protein become a single entry with the most common DNA and genes. The V and J calls and clone size come from TCRdb's table, not from the authors' own analysis. The sample profile shows approximately 640,000 distinct CDR3 sequences; approximately 15% of them were found once. 15% of the sample lies in the top ten.

As for this clonotype: It has no known antigen specificity. A much larger clone lies one base from this, so it may be a read error.

The germline V gene (reference sequence) yields DFQATT for CDR1 and SNEGSKA for CDR2. The CDR3 sequence holds 16 residues, the cysteine and phenylalanine included. The DNA shown is the 48-base CDR3, in frame from base 1. Sequenced sample: blood. The chain joins TRBV20-1 to TRBJ2-5, with 15 middle bases fitting TRBD2. The clonotype comes from a man over 45 with Graves' hyperthyroidism. The CDR3 reads CGARPGTSGRRETQYF. DNA sequence: TGCGGTGCTCGGCCTGGGACTAGCGGGAGGCGGGAGACCCAGTACTTC.